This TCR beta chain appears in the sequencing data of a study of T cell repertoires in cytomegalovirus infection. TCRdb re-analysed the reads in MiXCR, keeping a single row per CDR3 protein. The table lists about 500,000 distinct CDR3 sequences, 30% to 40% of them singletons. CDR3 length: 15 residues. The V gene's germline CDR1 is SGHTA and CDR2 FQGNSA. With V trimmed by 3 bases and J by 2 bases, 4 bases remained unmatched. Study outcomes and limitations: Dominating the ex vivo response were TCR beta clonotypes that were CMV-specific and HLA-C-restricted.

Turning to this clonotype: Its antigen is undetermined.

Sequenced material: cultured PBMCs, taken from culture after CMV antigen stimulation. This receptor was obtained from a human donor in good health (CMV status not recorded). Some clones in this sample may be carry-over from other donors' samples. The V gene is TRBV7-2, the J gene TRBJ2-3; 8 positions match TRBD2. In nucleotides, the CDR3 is TGTGCCAGCAGCTTGGGACTAGGGACCACAGATACGCAGTATTTT. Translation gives CASSLGLGTTDTQYF.